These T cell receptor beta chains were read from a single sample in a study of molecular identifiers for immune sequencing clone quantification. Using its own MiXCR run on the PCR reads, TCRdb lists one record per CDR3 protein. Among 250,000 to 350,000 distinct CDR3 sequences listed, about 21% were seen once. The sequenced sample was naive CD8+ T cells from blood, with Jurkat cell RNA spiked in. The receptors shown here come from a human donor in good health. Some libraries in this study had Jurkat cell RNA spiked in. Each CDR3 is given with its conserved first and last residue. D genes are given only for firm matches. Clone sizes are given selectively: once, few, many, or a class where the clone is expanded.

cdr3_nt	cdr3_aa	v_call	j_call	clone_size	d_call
TGCGCCAGATGGGACAGCTATAGCAATCAGCCCCAGCATTTT	CARWDSYSNQPQHF	TRBV5-1	TRBJ1-5	many	TRBD1
TGTGCCAGCAGCTTAGGACGAACGACAGGGGGCTCTGAAGCTTTCTTT	CASSLGRTTGGSEAFF	TRBV11-2	TRBJ1-1	few	TRBD1
TGTGCCAGCAGCCAAGGGTATAGCAATCAGCCCCAGCATTTT	CASSQGYSNQPQHF	TRBV3-1	TRBJ1-5	few	NA
TGTGCCAGCAGTTACTCGTGGCTTTTCACCTTC	CASSYSWLFTF	TRBV6-2/TRBV6-3	TRBJ1-2	few	NA
TGTGCCAGCAGTATCGTAGCGGGAGCTGCTGAGCAGTACTTC	CASSIVAGAAEQYF	TRBV7-9	TRBJ2-7	many	TRBD2
TGTGCCAGCAGTTTCTTGACAGGGGGACTCGGCTACACCTTC	CASSFLTGGLGYTF	TRBV27	TRBJ1-2	many	TRBD1
TGTGCCAGCAGTCCCTGGGACAGGGTGAACACTGAAGCTTTCTTT	CASSPWDRVNTEAFF	TRBV6-2/TRBV6-3	TRBJ1-1	few	TRBD1
TGTGCCAGCAGCTTAGGGGACAGATACACAGATACGCAGTATTTT	CASSLGDRYTDTQYF	TRBV7-2	TRBJ2-3	many	TRBD1
TGCGCCAGCAGCCCCGGGCAGGCGATTAATGAAAAACTGTTTTTT	CASSPGQAINEKLFF	TRBV4-1	TRBJ1-4	few	NA
TGTGCCAGCAGTGAAGGTTTTCAGGCCCCTAACTATGGCTACACCTTC	CASSEGFQAPNYGYTF	TRBV2	TRBJ1-2	many	NA
TGCGCCAGCAGCCAAGACGCGGGAGAGTGGTACGAGCAGTACTTC	CASSQDAGEWYEQYF	TRBV4-3	TRBJ2-7	NA	TRBD2
TGTGCCAGCAGCGGATACGTTGTGAACACTGAAGCTTTCTTT	CASSGYVVNTEAFF	TRBV9	TRBJ1-1	many	NA
TGTGCCAGCAGCTTGGGTATGGTGGATACGCAGTATTTT	CASSLGMVDTQYF	TRBV11-2	TRBJ2-3	many	NA
TGTGCCAGCAGCTGGACTAGCGGGGGGCCCACAGATACGCAGTATTTT	CASSWTSGGPTDTQYF	TRBV7-2	TRBJ2-3	many	TRBD2
TGTGCCAGTAGTATGGGACATGGGGTTACCTACGAGCAGTACTTC	CASSMGHGVTYEQYF	TRBV19	TRBJ2-7	many	NA
TGTGCTAGTGGTTTGGACACGAACACTGAAGCTTTCTTT	CASGLDTNTEAFF	TRBV12-5	TRBJ1-1	many	NA
TGTGCCAGCAATGGGCCTAGCCAGTCCCTCTACGAGCAGTACTTC	CASNGPSQSLYEQYF	TRBV28	TRBJ2-7	many	NA
TGCAGTGCTAGAGAACTGTCTGGGTACGAGCAGTACTTC	CSARELSGYEQYF	TRBV20-1	TRBJ2-7	NA	NA
TGTGCCACCCAGGAGGCCTCCTACAATGAGCAGTTCTTC	CATQEASYNEQFF	TRBV12-3/TRBV12-4	TRBJ2-1	few	NA
TGCGCCAGCAGTGAGCCTCTAACCAGCACAGATAGGCAGTATTTT	CASSEPLTSTDRQYF	TRBV10-2	TRBJ2-3	NA	NA
TGTGCCAGCAGCCTTGGTGGCGGGTTTTCCTACAATGAGCAGTTCTTC	CASSLGGGFSYNEQFF	TRBV2	TRBJ2-1	NA	NA
TGTGCCAGCAGTTCCACAGGGTCCCTGGCCTACTATGGCTACACCTTC	CASSSTGSLAYYGYTF	TRBV6-5	TRBJ1-2	NA	NA
TGTGCCAGCTCACCACATGTTAGGGGTGAGACCCAGTACTTC	CASSPHVRGETQYF	TRBV18	TRBJ2-5	few	NA
TGTGCCAGCAGCCCCGGGACAACTAGCACAGATACGCAGTATTTT	CASSPGTTSTDTQYF	TRBV9	TRBJ2-3	many	NA
TGTGCCAGCAGCGTTCTTTGGGGCGGGGTCAGCACAGATACGCAGTATTTT	CASSVLWGGVSTDTQYF	TRBV9	TRBJ2-3	many	NA
TGTGCCAGCAGTTACTCCTCTGCAGACAGGGAGGTAGAGACCCAGTACTTC	CASSYSSADREVETQYF	TRBV6-5	TRBJ2-5	many	NA
TGTGCCAGCTCACTAGATGCCGGGGGCACAGATACGCAGTATTTT	CASSLDAGGTDTQYF	TRBV18	TRBJ2-3	NA	NA
TGTGCCAGCAGCGGATCGATTCACAATGAGCAGTTCTTC	CASSGSIHNEQFF	TRBV7-9	TRBJ2-1	few	NA
TGTGCCAGCAGCGTAGAGGCAGGGGGACTGAACACTGAAGCTTTCTTT	CASSVEAGGLNTEAFF	TRBV9	TRBJ1-1	many	TRBD1
TGCAGCGTTGTGGGGGACAGAAACATTCAGTACTTC	CSVVGDRNIQYF	TRBV29-1	TRBJ2-4	many	TRBD1
TGCGCCAGCAGCCAAGATTGGTACGAGACAGGGAATTACAATGAGCAGTTCTTC	CASSQDWYETGNYNEQFF	TRBV4-3	TRBJ2-1	NA	TRBD1
TGCAGCGTTGAACTTCTAGCGGGGGGTTCCGGGTTAGGTGAGCAGTTCTTC	CSVELLAGGSGLGEQFF	TRBV29-1	TRBJ2-1	many	TRBD2
TGTGCCAGCACCCTGCTGGAGACCGGGGAGCTGTTTTTT	CASTLLETGELFF	TRBV6-2/TRBV6-3	TRBJ2-2	NA	NA
TGTGCCAGCAGCTTAGCGGGGGAGTTCGGGAAACTGTTTTTT	CASSLAGEFGKLFF	TRBV7-9	TRBJ1-4	many	NA
TGTGCCAGCAGCTTTGGACTAGCGGGAAACGTTAACTACAATGAGCAGTTCTTC	CASSFGLAGNVNYNEQFF	TRBV7-9	TRBJ2-1	NA	TRBD2
TGCAGATCCGACAGGGTCGGAATCCGCATGAACACTGAAGCTTTCTTT	CRSDRVGIRMNTEAFF	TRBV20-1	TRBJ1-1	many	TRBD1
TGTGCCAGCAGCCCGACGGACAGGGGAAAATACGAGCAGTACTTC	CASSPTDRGKYEQYF	TRBV13	TRBJ2-7	few	TRBD1
TGTGCCAGCAGTTTTGTACTAGCGGGAGGTGTAACCTACAATGAGCAGTTCTTC	CASSFVLAGGVTYNEQFF	TRBV27	TRBJ2-1	few	TRBD2
TGTGCCACCAGCAGAGGAAATAGCGGGGGAGTCACAGATACGCAGTATTTT	CATSRGNSGGVTDTQYF	TRBV15	TRBJ2-3	many	TRBD2
TGTGCCAGCAGTTACTTCGGGGGCCGTTACAATGAGCAGTTCTTC	CASSYFGGRYNEQFF	TRBV6-2/TRBV6-3	TRBJ2-1	many	NA
TGTGCCAGCAGCTCATTAGCGGGGGGGGGCTACGAGCAGTACTTC	CASSSLAGGGYEQYF	TRBV7-9	TRBJ2-7	many	TRBD2
TGTGCCAGCAGCCGCCCTTCGGGGACCCAAGAGACCCAGTACTTC	CASSRPSGTQETQYF	TRBV7-9	TRBJ2-5	many	NA
TGTGCCAGCAGCCACCATCTTGGGGGTTATAATTCACCCCTCCACTTT	CASSHHLGGYNSPLHF	TRBV14	TRBJ1-6	many	NA
TGTGCCAGCAGTGAAGGGGCGTCGGGTTATCAGCCCCAGCATTTT	CASSEGASGYQPQHF	TRBV2	TRBJ1-5	many	NA
TGTGCCAGCAGTTTGACAGGCTATGTAGATACGCAGTATTTT	CASSLTGYVDTQYF	TRBV12-3/TRBV12-4	TRBJ2-3	many	NA
TGTGCCAGTAGTTACCTATCAGGGGGCAACACTGAAGCTTTCTTT	CASSYLSGGNTEAFF	TRBV19	TRBJ1-1	few	TRBD1
TGTGCCAGCAGCTCCCGAGTTAGCGGGACCAGCACAGATACGCAGTATTTT	CASSSRVSGTSTDTQYF	TRBV7-9	TRBJ2-3	many	TRBD2
TGTGCCAGCAGCTTAGCATGGGGCTCTGGAAACACCATATATTTT	CASSLAWGSGNTIYF	TRBV7-2	TRBJ1-3	many	NA
TGTGCCAGCAGGTTCGGAGAGACCCAGTACTTC	CASRFGETQYF	TRBV28	TRBJ2-5	many	NA
TGTGCCAGCAGTTTAGGGTTTCCCGGGGAGCTGTTTTTT	CASSLGFPGELFF	TRBV28	TRBJ2-2	many	NA
TGTGCCAGCAGTGGAACCTCGACTAGCGCACGCACAGATACGCAGTATTTT	CASSGTSTSARTDTQYF	TRBV2	TRBJ2-3	many	TRBD2
TGTGCCAGCAGCTATAGCGGGAGTTCTGGAGATACGCAGTATTTT	CASSYSGSSGDTQYF	TRBV11-1	TRBJ2-3	many	TRBD2